These 29 T cell receptor beta chains came from one sample sequenced in a study of cytomegalovirus exposure and HLA in healthy donors. Researchers ran the PCR with 60 Vbeta and 13 Jbeta primers. The protocol was immunoSEQ multiplex PCR, while the TCRdb copy is restricted to in-frame clones and leaves out a portion. The sample lists around 210,000 clones, approximately 78% occurring once. Material: PBMCs. These receptors came from a woman between 40 and 50 years old in good health and CMV-seronegative.

This chain links TRBV11-2 with TRBJ2-3; 8 bases are a match to TRBD2. CDR1 is SGHAT, CDR2 FQNNGV, per germline. V trimming: 1 base; J trimming: 1 base; junction bases outside the gene matches: 1. The CDR3 sequence is 15 residues long. As DNA, the CDR3 is TGTGCCAGCAGCTTAGGAGCGGGAGGCACAGATACGCAGTATTTT. Its translation is CASSLGAGGTDTQYF.

This rearrangement joins TRBV6-5 to TRBJ2-1, with 7 bases fitting TRBD2. The CDR3 spans 15 residues. Germline CDR1 is MNHEY and CDR2 is SVGAGI. V lost 2 bases and J lost 5; bases outside the gene matches: 6. CDR3 residues: CASSYRGLEDNEQFF. The CDR3 DNA reads as TGTGCCAGCAGTTACCGAGGACTAGAGGACAATGAGCAGTTCTTC.

This clone has a single count. The chain joins TRBV2 to TRBJ1-4, with TRBD1 matching 7 bases. Germline CDR1 reads SNHLY; CDR2 reads FYNNEI. V lost 0 bases, J lost 8 bases, and 9 bases stayed unmatched. This CDR3 has 16 residues. For the CDR3, the DNA is TGTGCCAGCAGTGAAGCGCTAGGGGGCGGAGGAGAAAAACTGTTTTTT. Protein: CASSEALGGGGEKLFF.

The V call is TRBV15, the J call TRBJ1-4; D is ambiguous. The CDR3 covers 14 residues. Germline V gene lookup returns CDR1 LNHNV and CDR2 YYDKDF (reference sequence). The V end was cut by 0 bases, the J end by 8 bases, with 10 bases between. The CDR3 here is CATSRERDGEKLFF. CDR3 coding DNA: TGTGCCACCAGCAGAGAACGGGATGGGGAAAAACTGTTTTTT.

V is TRBV25-1 and J is TRBJ2-5; tentatively, D is TRBD1 (5 bases). The end of the DNA is better explained by TRBJ2-7, so the J call may be wrong. This CDR3 comprises 15 residues. Germline CDR1 and CDR2: MGHDK and SYGVNS. For the CDR3, the DNA is TGTGCCAGCAGTGAATTCCAGGGTCATGGGAACGAGCAGTACTTC. This gives the protein CASSEFQGHGNEQYF.

The CDR3 sequence: CASSQGQASQPQHF. CDR3 bases: TGTGCCAGCAGTCAGGGACAGGCAAGTCAGCCCCAGCATTTT. The V and J genes are TRBV2 and TRBJ1-5; TRBD1 agrees at 8 bases. The V and J ends lost 5 bases and 6 bases, in that order; junction bases with no gene match: 6. The V gene's germline CDR1 is SNHLY and CDR2 FYNNEI. This CDR3 region has 14 residues. Combining the CDR3 with reference TRBV2 and TRBJ1-5 gives the whole variable domain EPEVTQTPSHQVTQMGQEVILRCVPISNHLYFYWYRQILGQKVEFLVSFYNNEISEKSEIFDDQFSVERPDGSNFTLKIRSTKLEDSAMYFCASSQGQASQPQHFGDGTRLSIL.

This clone was observed once. The J gene is TRBJ1-2, the V gene TRBV6-6, with TRBD1 as a possible D gene (6 bases). This CDR3 contains 15 residues. Germline V gene lookup returns CDR1 MNHNY and CDR2 SVGAGI (reference sequence). Trimming took 7 bases from V and 4 from J, leaving 19 bases between them. The CDR3 loop reads CASKTTGLEGYGYTF. The CDR3 DNA is TGTGCCAGCAAAACTACAGGGTTGGAAGGCTATGGCTACACCTTC.

V and J are TRBV5-3 and TRBJ2-7; TRBD1 aligns across 7 bases. TRBV5-3 is flagged as an ORF with uncertain function. The CDR3 loop spans 15 amino acids. V was pared by 1 base and J by 3 bases, with 7 bases of the junction left unmatched. The DNA for the CDR3 is TGTGCCAGAAGCTTGTCTGGGACAGCTTTCTACGAGCAGTACTTC. It translates to CARSLSGTAFYEQYF.

The chain carries TRBV2 and TRBJ2-7; D might be TRBD1 (5 bases). This CDR3 comprises 14 residues. In germline, CDR1 is SNHLY, CDR2 FYNNEI. V gave up 3 bases and J gave up 0 bases, with 9 bases separating them. The CDR3 loop reads CASSDQGPSYEQYF. As DNA, the CDR3 is TGTGCCAGCAGTGATCAGGGCCCCTCCTACGAGCAGTACTTC.

The chain has TRBV5-1 and TRBJ1-5, with D possibly TRBD1 on 5 matching bases. The CDR3 sequence is 14 residues long. The V end lost 5 bases, the J end lost 3 bases, and 12 bases lay between the germline ends. Germline CDR1 SGHRS, CDR2 YFSETQ. DNA for the CDR3: TGCGCCAGCAGTACTGGGACTCCCAATCAGCCCCAGCATTTT. It encodes CASSTGTPNQPQHF.

V is TRBV27 and J is TRBJ2-5; 7 nucleotides line up with TRBD1. This CDR3 contains 15 residues. Germline assignment: CDR1 MNHEY and CDR2 SMNVEV (reference sequence). Germline trimming cut 5 bases from V and 1 base from J; bases unmatched to any gene: 7. DNA for the CDR3: TGTGCCAGCAGTCTATGGACAGGCCCCCAAGAGACCCAGTACTTC. As protein: CASSLWTGPQETQYF.

The rearrangement links TRBV19 to TRBJ1-1; D unclear. From germline, CDR1 is LNHDA and CDR2 SQIVND (reference sequence). The CDR3 contains 14 residues. V lost 7 bases, J lost 0 bases, and 12 bases lay in between. DNA of the CDR3: TGTGCCAGTACCTTACGGAGGGTGAACACTGAAGCTTTCTTT. It specifies CASTLRRVNTEAFF.

This clone showed up just once. The V gene is TRBV19, the J gene TRBJ2-1; 11 nucleotides line up with TRBD2. J was trimmed by 6 bases and V by 7 bases; bases with no gene match: 5. The CDR3 totals 14 residues. The germline CDR1 and CDR2 sequences are LNHDA and SQIVND (reference sequence). DNA for the CDR3: TGTGCCAGTACACTAGCGGGAGCTTTCAATGAGCAGTTCTTC. Amino acids: CASTLAGAFNEQFF.

This chain uses TRBV18 with TRBJ2-3, with D possibly matching TRBD2 (5 bases). This CDR3 is 12 amino acids long. CDR1 and CDR2 from the germline V gene are KGHSH and LQKENI. Between the trimmed V and J ends, which lost 5 bases and 3 bases, there was a span of 6 bases. Here the CDR3 reads CASSEGTDTQYF. The DNA for the CDR3 is TGTGCCAGCTCAGAGGGAACAGATACGCAGTATTTT.

This chain uses TRBV28 with TRBJ2-7; D gene unclear. The CDR3 length is 11 residues. Per the germline V gene, CDR1 is MDHEN and CDR2 is SYDVKM. Trimming removed 4 bases from V and 4 bases from J, with 5 bases in between. This CDR3 reads CASSWAYEQYF. For the CDR3, the DNA is TGTGCCAGCAGTTGGGCTTACGAGCAGTACTTC.

V and J are TRBV10-3 and TRBJ1-1; no clear D. Deletions cut 4 bases from V and 5 bases from J, with 11 bases between. In germline, CDR1 is ENHRY, CDR2 SYGVKD. The CDR3 is made up of 13 amino acids. The CDR3: CAISGAGGTEAFF. The CDR3 coding sequence is TGTGCCATCAGTGGGGCCGGAGGGACTGAAGCTTTCTTT.

This clone was counted a few times. The genes are TRBV6-1 and TRBJ1-4; maybe TRBD1 (5 bases). V was pared by 4 bases and J by 2 bases, with 17 bases between. From germline, CDR1 is MNHNS and CDR2 SASEGT. The CDR3 spans 17 residues. Written as DNA, the CDR3 is TGTGCCAGCAGTGGGACCACTTCAGGGCTGACTAATGAAAAACTGTTTTTT. Protein product: CASSGTTSGLTNEKLFF.

The chain uses TRBV30 and TRBJ1-2, with a tentative D call TRBD1 (6 bases). This CDR3 region has 14 residues. Looked up from germline, CDR1 is GTSNPN and CDR2 is SVGIG (reference sequence). Trimming pared 5 bases from V and 1 base from J, leaving 14 bases between. DNA for the CDR3: TGTGCCTGGGAGGGACAACCACTTAACTATGGCTACACCTTC. It specifies CAWEGQPLNYGYTF. Full variable domain (missing parts from reference TRBV30 and TRBJ1-2): SQTIHQWPATLVQPVGSPLSLECTVEGTSNPNLYWYRQAAGRGLQLLFYSVGIGQISSEVPQNLSASRPQDRQFILSSKKLLLSDSGFYLCAWEGQPLNYGYTFGSGTRLTVV.

This rearrangement joins TRBV7-9 to TRBJ1-4, with 8 bases lining up with TRBD1. The CDR3 runs to 14 residues. Trimming removed 6 bases from V and 4 bases from J; junction bases left unmatched: 4. The V gene's germline CDR1 is SEHNR and CDR2 FQNEAQ (reference sequence). The DNA of the CDR3 is TGTGCCAGCAGGCCGACAGGGGTTAATGAAAAACTGTTTTTT. This codes for CASRPTGVNEKLFF.

The chain links TRBV7-9 to TRBJ1-6; D remains unclear. Per the germline V gene, CDR1 is SEHNR and CDR2 is FQNEAQ (reference sequence). This CDR3 contains 12 residues. V lost 0 bases to trimming and J lost 9 bases, with 3 bases between them. CDR3 in DNA: TGTGCCAGCAGCTTAGCCGGTTCACCCCTCCACTTT. Amino acid sequence: CASSLAGSPLHF. The complete variable domain, with remaining parts taken from reference TRBV7-9 and TRBJ1-6, reads DTGVSQNPRHKITKRGQNVTFRCDPISEHNRLYWYRQTLGQGPEFLTYFQNEAQLEKSRLLSDRFSAERPKGSFSTLEIQRTEQGDSAMYLCASSLAGSPLHFGNGTRLTVT.

This sequence joins TRBV7-9 and TRBJ2-7; 11 nucleotides align to TRBD2. With V trimmed by 5 bases and J by 0 bases, 9 bases remained unmatched. Germline-derived CDR1 and CDR2 are SEHNR and FQNEAQ (reference sequence). The CDR3 length is 17 residues. Here the CDR3 DNA reads TGTGCCAGCAGCCAACCGGGACTAGCGGAAAGCTCCTACGAGCAGTACTTC. This codes for CASSQPGLAESSYEQYF.

The CDR3 nucleotides are TGTGCCATCAGTGAGTCGATTAATAGCCTAACCGGGGAGCTGTTTTTT. This sequence encodes CAISESINSLTGELFF. This sequence joins TRBV10-3 and TRBJ2-2; D is uncertain. V shed 0 bases and J shed 5 bases, with 13 bases lying between them. CDR1 and CDR2 from the germline V gene are ENHRY and SYGVKD. CDR3 size: 16 residues.

The chain joins TRBV2 to TRBJ1-1; D is possibly TRBD1 (5 bases). CDR1 SNHLY and CDR2 FYNNEI come from the germline V gene. Trimming removed 7 bases at V and 1 base at J, with 10 bases between. The CDR3 has 13 residues. The CDR3 reads CASNRGGNTEAFF. The CDR3 DNA reads TGTGCCAGCAACCGGGGGGGGAACACTGAAGCTTTCTTT.

This clone has just a few counts. This chain connects TRBV2 to TRBJ2-3, with TRBD2 matching over 12 bases. From germline, CDR1 is SNHLY and CDR2 FYNNEI. V was pared by 0 bases and J by 0 bases, with 7 bases of the junction left unmatched. The CDR3 loop spans 19 amino acids. The CDR3 nucleotides are TGTGCCAGCAGTGAAGCGCGGCTAGCGGGAGGGCGTAGCACAGATACGCAGTATTTT. Translation: CASSEARLAGGRSTDTQYF.

The genes are TRBV30 and TRBJ1-2; no definite D call. The germline V gene encodes CDR1 GTSNPN and CDR2 SVGIG (reference sequence). Trimming shortened V by 7 bases and J by 2 bases, and 11 bases separated the two germline ends. This CDR3 is built from 12 residues. The CDR3 sequence: CASSKSNYGYTF. Written as DNA, the CDR3 is TGTGCCTCCTCTAAGTCAAACTATGGCTACACCTTC.

The chain uses TRBV5-1 and TRBJ1-5; D call uncertain. Deletions cut 4 bases from V and 0 bases from J, with 11 bases between. This CDR3 is built from 15 residues. CDR1 is SGHRS and CDR2 is YFSETQ in the germline V gene. The CDR3 loop is CASSPSPLSNQPQHF. The CDR3 DNA is TGCGCCAGCAGCCCTTCCCCCCTTAGCAATCAGCCCCAGCATTTT.

Comment on this clone: This specimen includes other DNA sequences encoding the same CDR3. The chain is built from TRBV18 and TRBJ2-7; D unclear. Germline CDR1 and CDR2: KGHSH and LQKENI. Trimming left V 5 bases short and J 5 bases short, with 7 bases between. The CDR3 spans 11 residues. Here the CDR3 reads CASSSTDEQYF. As DNA, the CDR3 is TGTGCCAGCTCATCTACAGACGAGCAGTACTTC.

This chain joins TRBV6-1 and TRBJ1-1, with D maybe TRBD1 (6 bases). Trimming cost V 2 bases and J 4 bases, with 8 bases left between them. The CDR3 contains 13 residues. The germline V gene encodes CDR1 MNHNS and CDR2 SASEGT. The CDR3 bases are TGTGCCAGCAGTGAACAGGGGAGCACTGAAGCTTTCTTT. Translating gives CASSEQGSTEAFF.

The chain couples TRBV2 to TRBJ2-1; tentative D call: TRBD2 (5 bases). This CDR3 has 14 amino acids. With 7 bases removed from V and 2 bases from J, the gap between germline ends came to 12 bases. CDR1 and CDR2 from the germline V gene are SNHLY and FYNNEI. The CDR3 loop is CASKGRFTYNEQFF. CDR3 bases: TGTGCCAGCAAAGGGAGATTCACCTACAATGAGCAGTTCTTC. The entire variable domain, with the rest obtained from reference TRBV2 and TRBJ2-1, is as follows: EPEVTQTPSHQVTQMGQEVILRCVPISNHLYFYWYRQILGQKVEFLVSFYNNEISEKSEIFDDQFSVERPDGSNFTLKIRSTKLEDSAMYFCASKGRFTYNEQFFGPGTRLTVL.